This T cell receptor (beta chain) appears in the sequencing data of a study of CD8+ T cells in alopecia areata. Study-level information: Grafted skin came from C3H/HeJ donors with spontaneous alopecia (about 6-12 months old) and was placed on roughly 6-11-week-old female C3H/HeJ mice.

General study findings and limits: Whereas mice showed it more clearly, TCR sharing across patients was murkier, possibly because of HLA.

Sorting relied on CD4, CD8alpha, NKG2D, NKG2ACE and other markers applied to pooled cutaneous lymph node cells. Extracted RNA was reverse transcribed, and the resulting cDNA served as sequencing template. Measured with immunoSEQ multiplex PCR; TCRdb has only the in-frame clones, and not every one. The sample gives about 270,000 clones, none seen only once, and the top ten clones hold 1.2%. This clone was counted a few times. Its antigen is not known. Gene names refer to mouse genes. Source material: CD4+ T cells sorted from a lymph node. The sequence derives from a C3H/HeJ mouse with alopecia areata. The strain is characterized by the MHC haplotype H2-k.

CDR3 bases read: TGTGCCAGCGGTGGTCCGGGACTGGGGGGAGGGGACTATGCT. Protein: CASGGPGLGGGDYA. The entire CDR3 is CASGGPGLGGGDYAEQFF. This chain joins TRBV13-2 and TRBJ2-1; 12 bases fit TRBD2. The DNA ends 4 residues before the CDR3 does, and the rest of the CDR3 is filled in from the germline J gene. V trimming: 3 bases; J trimming: 2 bases; junction bases outside the gene matches: 9. Germline lookup yields CDR1 NNHNN and CDR2 SYGAGS (reference sequence). The CDR3 has 18 residues.